This TCR beta chain emerged from a study of blood T cell repertoires in COVID-19. About the research overall: Samples representing acute and convalescent COVID-19 were sourced from the United States, Italy and Spain. The analysed material was cDNA or gDNA that came from T cells, B-cell-depleted T cells, or PBMCs.

The V and J ends lost 0 bases and 4 bases, in that order; junction bases with no gene match: 4. In germline, CDR1 is SGDLS, CDR2 YYNGEE. The CDR3 length is 16 residues. In the original workflow: The assay estimated nucleated cells by amplifying reference gene primers. Clones were read by immunoSEQ multiplex PCR, and TCRdb kept only the in-frame ones, dropping some. For V, J and clone size, that table is used; D and trimming come from the DNA. This table holds about 220,000 clones, around 88% found once. Membership in each cohort depended on participant-reported clinical history. The chain is built from TRBV9 and TRBJ2-2, with 9 bases aligning to TRBD2. Sample: PBMCs or T cells enriched from blood (not recorded which). This receptor was identified in a woman aged 40 to 55 with acute COVID-19. The DNA of the CDR3 is TGTGCCAGCAGCGTAGTTAGCGGGAGAGTCACCGGGGAGCTGTTTTTT. This encodes CASSVVSGRVTGELFF.